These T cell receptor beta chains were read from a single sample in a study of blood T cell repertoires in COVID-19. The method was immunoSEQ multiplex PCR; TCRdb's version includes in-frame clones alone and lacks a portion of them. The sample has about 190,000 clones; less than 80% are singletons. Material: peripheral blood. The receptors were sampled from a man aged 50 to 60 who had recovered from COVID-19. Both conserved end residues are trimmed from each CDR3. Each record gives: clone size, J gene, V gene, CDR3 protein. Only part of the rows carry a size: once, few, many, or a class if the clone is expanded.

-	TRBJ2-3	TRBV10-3	AIGPERTGGDTQY
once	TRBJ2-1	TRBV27	ASSPTGITYNEQF
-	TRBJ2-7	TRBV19	ASSPQGPTYEQY
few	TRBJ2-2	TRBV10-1	ASSVSSGNTGELF
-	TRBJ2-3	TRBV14	ASSQATPLAGTDTQY
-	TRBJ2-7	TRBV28	ASRNRGSYEQY
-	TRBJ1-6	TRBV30	AWGGSTLH
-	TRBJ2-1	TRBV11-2	ASSFFTGNYNEQF
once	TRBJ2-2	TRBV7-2	ASSLPSGITGELF
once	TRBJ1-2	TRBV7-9	ASSHGNRGLGYT
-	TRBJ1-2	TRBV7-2	ASSPTFGTRPLNYGYT
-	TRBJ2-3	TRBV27	ASSLILQADTQY
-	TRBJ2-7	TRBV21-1	ASSNPLAGGPFTYVKQY
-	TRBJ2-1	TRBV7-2	ASSFRGSGLNEQF
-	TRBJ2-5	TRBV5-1	ASSGGIEETQY
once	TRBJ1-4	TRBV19	ASSMGSQGWEKLF
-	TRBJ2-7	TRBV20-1	SAQQGYEQY
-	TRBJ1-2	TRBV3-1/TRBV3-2	ASSLTADTYGYT
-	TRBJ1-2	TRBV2	ASSFGGQPYGYT
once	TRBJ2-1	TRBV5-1	ASSLIPAGDFINEQF
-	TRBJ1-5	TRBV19	ASSMTGDQPQH
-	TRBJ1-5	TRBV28	ASSSGTVDQPQH